The text below deals with one TCR beta chain. The antigen remains unidentified. Germline CDR1 and CDR2: MNHNS and SASEGT. This CDR3 is built from 14 residues. V was pared by 5 bases and J by 1 base, with 11 bases between. The study ran its PCR with 60 Vbeta and 13 Jbeta primers. Libraries were prepared by immunoSEQ multiplex PCR; TCRdb keeps only in-frame clonotypes and omits some of them. Of some 190,000 clones detected, around 78% appear once; the ten largest clones hold around 1.6%. The data originate from a study of cytomegalovirus exposure and HLA in healthy donors. Study results and limitations: DRB1 showed the most TCR associations and HLA-C the fewest in a later analysis, as rates varied by HLA locus.

The sequencing sample was made of PBMCs. The clonotype was recovered from a man between 18 and 29 years old in good health and CMV-seronegative. The rearrangement uses TRBV6-1 and TRBJ1-1; tentative D call: TRBD1 (5 bases). The CDR3 spells CASSSQRGNTEAFF. For the CDR3, the DNA is TGTGCCAGCAGTTCCCAAAGGGGGAACACTGAAGCTTTCTTT.